The present TCR beta chain was sequenced within a study of T cells expressing NK-cell markers. Across the study: Repertoire data for TCR beta were derived from sorted T cells (CD3+CD56+NKG2C+, CD3+CD56+NKG2C- and CD3+CD56-NKG2C+). Study-level results: HCMV specificity of the expanded NKG2C+ T cell clones was not established.

This CDR3 has 19 residues. Germline V lookup: CDR1 SNHLY, CDR2 FYNNEI. As to this clonotype: Its antigen is currently unknown.

From the 5' RACE reads, TCRdb lists one entry per CDR3 protein and no DNA. Its table records about 460,000 distinct CDR3 sequences. The TCR was taken from a woman in her fifties or sixties in good health. The V call is TRBV2, the J call TRBJ1-2; TCRdb calls TRBD1, which cannot be checked without DNA. Source material: blood T cells: a sorted CD56 or NKG2C T cell subset, CD4+ or CD8+ T cells, or bulk PBMC T cells (not recorded which). The CDR3 here is CASSEVPGTGGKANYGYTF. Full variable domain (remainder filled in from reference TRBV2 and TRBJ1-2): EPEVTQTPSHQVTQMGQEVILRCVPISNHLYFYWYRQILGQKVEFLVSFYNNEISEKSEIFDDQFSVERPDGSNFTLKIRSTKLEDSAMYFCASSEVPGTGGKANYGYTFGSGTRLTVV.